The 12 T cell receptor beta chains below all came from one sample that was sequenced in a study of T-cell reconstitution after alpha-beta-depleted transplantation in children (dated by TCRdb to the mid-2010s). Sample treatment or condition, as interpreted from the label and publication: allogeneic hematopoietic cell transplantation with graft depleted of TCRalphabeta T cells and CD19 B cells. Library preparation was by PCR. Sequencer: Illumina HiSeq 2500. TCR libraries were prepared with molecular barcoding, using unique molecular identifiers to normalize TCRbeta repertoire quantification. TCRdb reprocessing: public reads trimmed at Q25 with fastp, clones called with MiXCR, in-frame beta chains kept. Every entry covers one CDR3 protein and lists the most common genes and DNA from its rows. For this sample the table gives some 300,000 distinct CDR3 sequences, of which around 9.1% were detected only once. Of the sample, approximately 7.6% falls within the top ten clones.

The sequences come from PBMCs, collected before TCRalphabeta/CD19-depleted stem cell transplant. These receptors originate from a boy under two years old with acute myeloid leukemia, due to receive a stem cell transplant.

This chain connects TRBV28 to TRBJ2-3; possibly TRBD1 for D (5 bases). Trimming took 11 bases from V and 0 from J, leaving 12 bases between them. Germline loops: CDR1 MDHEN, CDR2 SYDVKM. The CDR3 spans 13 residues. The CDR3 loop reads CAAGTGSTDTQYF. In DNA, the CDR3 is TGTGCCGCAGGAACAGGAAGCACAGATACGCAGTATTTT.

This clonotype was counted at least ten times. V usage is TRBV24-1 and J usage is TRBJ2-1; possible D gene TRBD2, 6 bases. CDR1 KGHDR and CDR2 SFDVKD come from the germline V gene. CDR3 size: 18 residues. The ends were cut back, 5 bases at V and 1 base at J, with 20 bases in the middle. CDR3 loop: CATSGQRRDAWSYNEQFF. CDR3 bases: TGTGCCACCAGTGGTCAAAGGCGGGATGCCTGGTCCTACAATGAGCAGTTCTTC.

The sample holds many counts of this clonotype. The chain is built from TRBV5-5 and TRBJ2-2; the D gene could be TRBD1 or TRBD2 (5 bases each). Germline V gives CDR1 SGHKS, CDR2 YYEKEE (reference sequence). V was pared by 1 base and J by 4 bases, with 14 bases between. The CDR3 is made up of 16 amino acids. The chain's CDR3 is CASSLFAGAGTGELFF. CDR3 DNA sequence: TGTGCCAGCAGCTTGTTCGCTGGGGCGGGCACCGGGGAGCTGTTTTTT. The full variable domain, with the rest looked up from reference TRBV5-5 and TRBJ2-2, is DAGVTQSPTHLIKTRGQQVTLRCSPISGHKSVSWYQQVLGQGPQFIFQYYEKEERGRGNFPDRFSARQFPNYSSELNVNALLLGDSALYLCASSLFAGAGTGELFFGEGSRLTVL.

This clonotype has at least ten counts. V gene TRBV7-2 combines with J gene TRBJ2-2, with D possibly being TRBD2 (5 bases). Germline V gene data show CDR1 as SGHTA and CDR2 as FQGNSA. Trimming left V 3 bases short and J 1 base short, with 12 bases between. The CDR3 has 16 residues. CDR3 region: CASSLWESGNTGELFF. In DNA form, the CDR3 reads TGTGCCAGCAGCTTGTGGGAGAGCGGGAACACCGGGGAGCTGTTTTTT.

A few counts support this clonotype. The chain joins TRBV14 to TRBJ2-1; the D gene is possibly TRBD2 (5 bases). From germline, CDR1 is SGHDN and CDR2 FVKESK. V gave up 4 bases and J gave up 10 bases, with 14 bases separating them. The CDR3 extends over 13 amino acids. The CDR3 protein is CASSRGNHGEQFF. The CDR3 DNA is TGTGCCAGCAGCCGAGGGAACCATGGGGAGCAGTTCTTC.

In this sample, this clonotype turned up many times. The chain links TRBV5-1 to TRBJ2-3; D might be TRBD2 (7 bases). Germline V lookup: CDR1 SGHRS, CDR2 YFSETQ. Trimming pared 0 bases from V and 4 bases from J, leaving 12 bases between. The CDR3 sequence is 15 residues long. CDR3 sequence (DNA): TGCGCCAGCAGCTTGGAAGGGGGAGGGCCAGATACGCAGTATTTT. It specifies CASSLEGGGPDTQYF. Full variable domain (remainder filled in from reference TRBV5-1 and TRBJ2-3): KAGVTQTPRYLIKTRGQQVTLSCSPISGHRSVSWYQQTPGQGLQFLFEYFSETQRNKGNFPGRFSGRQFSNSRSEMNVSTLELGDSALYLCASSLEGGGPDTQYFGPGTRLTVL.

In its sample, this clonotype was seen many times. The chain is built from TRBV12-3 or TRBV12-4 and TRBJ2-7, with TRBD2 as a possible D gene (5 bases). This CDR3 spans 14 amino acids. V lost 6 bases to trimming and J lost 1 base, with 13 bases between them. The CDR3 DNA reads TGTGCCAGCAGCCCCCGGCGGGCTTCCTACGAGCAGTACTTC. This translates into CASSPRRASYEQYF.

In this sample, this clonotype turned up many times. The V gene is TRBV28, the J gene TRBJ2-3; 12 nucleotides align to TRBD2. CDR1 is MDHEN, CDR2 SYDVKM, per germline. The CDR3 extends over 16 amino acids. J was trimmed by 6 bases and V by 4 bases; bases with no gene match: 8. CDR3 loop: CASSSGLAGTPDTQYF. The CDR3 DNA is TGTGCCAGCAGTTCTGGACTAGCGGGGACCCCCGATACGCAGTATTTT.

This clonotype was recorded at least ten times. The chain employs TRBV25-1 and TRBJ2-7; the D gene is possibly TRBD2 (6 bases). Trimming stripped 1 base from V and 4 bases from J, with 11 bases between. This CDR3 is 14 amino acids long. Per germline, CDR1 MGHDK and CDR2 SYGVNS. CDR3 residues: CASSEFRGKYEQYF. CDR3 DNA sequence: TGTGCCAGCAGTGAATTTCGGGGGAAATACGAGCAGTACTTC.

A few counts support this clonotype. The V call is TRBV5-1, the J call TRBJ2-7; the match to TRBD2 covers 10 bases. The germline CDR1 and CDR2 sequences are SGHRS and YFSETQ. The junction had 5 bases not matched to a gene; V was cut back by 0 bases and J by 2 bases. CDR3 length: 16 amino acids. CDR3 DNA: TGCGCCAGCAGCTTGGACAGCGGGGGGGCCACCTACGAGCAGTACTTC. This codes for CASSLDSGGATYEQYF.

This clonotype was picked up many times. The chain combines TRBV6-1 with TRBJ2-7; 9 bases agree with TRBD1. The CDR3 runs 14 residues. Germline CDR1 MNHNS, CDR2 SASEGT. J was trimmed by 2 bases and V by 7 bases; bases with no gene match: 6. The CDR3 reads CASIQDRGAYEQYF. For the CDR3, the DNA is TGTGCCAGCATCCAAGACAGGGGGGCCTACGAGCAGTACTTC.

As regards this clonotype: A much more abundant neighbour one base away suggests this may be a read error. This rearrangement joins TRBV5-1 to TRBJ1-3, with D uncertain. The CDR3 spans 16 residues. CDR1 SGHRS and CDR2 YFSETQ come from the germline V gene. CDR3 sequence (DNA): TGCACCAGCAGCTTTTGGGGTCCGAGCTCTGGAAACACCATATATTTT. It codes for CTSSFWGPSSGNTIYF. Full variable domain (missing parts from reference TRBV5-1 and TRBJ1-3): KAGVTQTPRYLIKTRGQQVTLSCSPISGHRSVSWYQQTPGQGLQFLFEYFSETQRNKGNFPGRFSGRQFSNSRSEMNVSTLELGDSALYLCTSSFWGPSSGNTIYFGEGSWLTVV.